These 7 T cell receptor beta chains were sequenced from one sample in a study of T cells in Graves' hyperthyroidism and ophthalmopathy (dated by TCRdb to the late 2010s). Library creation used multiplex PCR. The listed sequencing device is Illumina HiSeq 2000. The TCR beta CDR3 regions were amplified from the RNA transcripts. The TCR CDR3 was subjected to a first round of RT-PCR using the HTBI primer set and the Qiagen OneStep RT-PCR kit. The public reads were reanalyzed by TCRdb: fastp trimming at Q25, MiXCR alignment, in-frame beta chains only. Every entry covers one CDR3 protein and lists the most common genes and DNA from its rows. Present in this sample are over 550,000 distinct CDR3 sequences, over 15% of which were seen just once. The top ten hold 15% to 20% of the sample. Input material: blood. These receptor sequences come from a woman between 18 and 29 years old with Graves' hyperthyroidism.

This clonotype was seen repeatedly, ten times or more. This chain uses TRBV20-1 with TRBJ1-2; unclear D gene. This CDR3 has 12 residues. Per germline, CDR1 DFQATT and CDR2 SNEGSKA (reference sequence). V was shortened by 3 bases and J by 2 bases, with 7 bases between the two germline ends. The DNA for the CDR3 is TGCAGTGCTAGTACGGGGAACTATGGCTACACCTTC. This sequence encodes CSASTGNYGYTF.

The sample holds a few counts of this clonotype. This chain joins TRBV27 and TRBJ1-6, with D uncertain. Germline V CDR1 and CDR2: MNHEY, SMNVEV (reference sequence). V gave up 4 bases and J gave up 0 bases, with 4 bases separating them. This CDR3 spans 14 amino acids. CDR3 residues: CASSSGSYNSPLHF. The CDR3 nucleotides are TGTGCCAGCAGTTCAGGCTCCTATAATTCACCCCTCCACTTT.

This clonotype was picked up a small number of times. The genes are TRBV10-3 and TRBJ2-2; TRBD2 matches 10 bases. Germline V gene lookup returns CDR1 ENHRY and CDR2 SYGVKD. The length of the CDR3 is 14 residues. V was clipped by 11 bases and J by 5 bases; unmatched bases: 8. The CDR3 is CAAERGGTTGELFF. The CDR3, as DNA: TGTGCCGCCGAGCGGGGGGGAACGACCGGGGAGCTGTTTTTT.

This clonotype occurred many times. The junction does not match germline at one end; this may be a read error. The V gene is TRBV7-6, the J gene TRBJ1-1; D not certain. Per the germline V gene, CDR1 is SGHVS and CDR2 is FNYEAQ. This CDR3 contains 13 residues. DNA of the CDR3: TGTGCCAGCAACCCAACAACGAACACTGAAGCTCTCTTT. As protein: CASNPTTNTEALF.

This clonotype was seen ten or more times. The rearrangement links TRBV3-1 to TRBJ2-7, with a possible D match to TRBD1 (6 bases). Germline V gene data show CDR1 as LGHDT and CDR2 as YNNKEL (reference sequence). The V and J ends lost 1 base and 3 bases respectively, with 10 bases between them. The CDR3 has 14 residues. CDR3 in DNA: TGTGCCAGCAGCCAAGGAGGGACACACTACGAGCAGTACTTC. Translation gives CASSQGGTHYEQYF.

This clonotype was counted at least ten times. The CDR3 sequence: CASSLMGYTEAFF. In DNA form, the CDR3 reads TGTGCCAGCAGTTTAATGGGGTACACTGAAGCTTTCTTT. This chain connects TRBV12-3 or TRBV12-4 to TRBJ1-1; no firm D call. The CDR3 totals 13 residues. The V gene lost 2 bases and the J gene lost 3 bases, with 7 bases spanning the gap.

This clonotype appeared a few times. The rearrangement joins TRBV7-2 to TRBJ2-2; D ambiguous. V was clipped by 1 base and J by 7 bases, with 4 bases between them. This CDR3 region has 12 residues. CDR1 and CDR2 (germline): SGHTA, FQGNSA. The CDR3 bases are TGTGCCAGCAGCTTAGTAGTCGGGGAGCTGTTTTTT. Translating gives CASSLVVGELFF.